The table lists the clone carrying this T cell receptor beta chain with a few counts. Its target is unknown. This record comes from a study of CD8+CD57+ T cells in acquired aplastic anemia. Study conclusions and caveats: Patients and controls were found to share approximately 31 CD8+ CDR3 sequences. Patients showed no significant difference from controls in CD8+ Simpson's diversity.

The TCR beta profiling, which covered VDJ combination and CDR3 sequence, was carried out using genomic DNA as the template. TCRdb used MiXCR to reprocess the reads, holding one entry per CDR3 protein. Of approximately 470,000 distinct CDR3 sequences listed, around 32% are singletons. By flow cytometry, patients selected for sequencing had shown an expansion of CD8+CD57+ cells. Every one of the patients had aplastic anemia (severe, acquired). The study sampled blood from patients who had received no therapy. CDR1 is SGHRS, CDR2 YFSETQ, per germline. The CDR3 is 15 residues long. V trimming: 4 bases; J trimming: 6 bases; junction bases outside the gene matches: 4.

The J gene is TRBJ2-2, the V gene TRBV5-1; TRBD2 aligns across 12 bases. This sequence was found in a human donor with aplastic anemia. The sample taken for sequencing was sorted CD4+, CD8+, or CD8+CD57+ T cells (not recorded which) from PBMCs. The CDR3 coding sequence is TGCGCCAGCAGCATGACTAGCGGGAGCCCCGGGGAGCTGTTTTTT. Translation: CASSMTSGSPGELFF. Complete variable domain (other parts from reference TRBV5-1 and TRBJ2-2): KAGVTQTPRYLIKTRGQQVTLSCSPISGHRSVSWYQQTPGQGLQFLFEYFSETQRNKGNFPGRFSGRQFSNSRSEMNVSTLELGDSALYLCASSMTSGSPGELFFGEGSRLTVL.